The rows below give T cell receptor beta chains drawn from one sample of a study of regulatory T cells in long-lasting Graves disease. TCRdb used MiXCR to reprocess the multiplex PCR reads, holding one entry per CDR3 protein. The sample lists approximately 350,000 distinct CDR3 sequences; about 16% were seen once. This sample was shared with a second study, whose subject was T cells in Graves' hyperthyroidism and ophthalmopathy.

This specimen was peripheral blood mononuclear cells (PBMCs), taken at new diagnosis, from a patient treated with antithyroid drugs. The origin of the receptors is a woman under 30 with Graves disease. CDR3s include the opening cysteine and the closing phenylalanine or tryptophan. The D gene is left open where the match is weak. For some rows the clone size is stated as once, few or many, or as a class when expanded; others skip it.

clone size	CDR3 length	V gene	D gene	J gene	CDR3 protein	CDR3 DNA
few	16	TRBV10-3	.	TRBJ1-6	CAISESGGGYNSPLHF	TGTGCCATCAGTGAGTCAGGGGGGGGGTATAATTCACCCCTCCACTTT
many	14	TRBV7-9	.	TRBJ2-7	CASSPDPGVYEQYF	TGTGCCAGCAGCCCCGACCCGGGAGTCTACGAGCAGTACTTC
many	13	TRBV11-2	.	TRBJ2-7	CASSLEPPAASYF	TGTGCCAGCAGCTTAGAACCCCCAGCCGCATCATACTTC
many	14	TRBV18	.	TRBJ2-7	CASSSNTGNYEQYF	TGTGCCAGCTCGTCAAATACAGGGAATTACGAGCAGTACTTC
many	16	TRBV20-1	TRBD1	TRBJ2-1	CSARSFEGAFLNEQFF	TGCAGTGCTAGAAGTTTCGAGGGGGCCTTTTTAAATGAGCAGTTCTTC
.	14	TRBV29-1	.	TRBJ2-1	CSVARLGYYNEQFF	TGCAGCGTTGCGAGACTAGGGTACTACAATGAGCAGTTCTTC
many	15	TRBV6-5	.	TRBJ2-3	CASSSPRLATDTQYF	TGTGCCAGCAGTTCACCCCGGCTAGCCACAGATACGCAGTATTTT
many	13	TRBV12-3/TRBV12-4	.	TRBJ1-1	CASSPQPTAEAFF	TGTGCCAGCAGTCCTCAACCGACGGCTGAAGCTTTCTTT
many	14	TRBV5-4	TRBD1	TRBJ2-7	CASSLDRGPYEQYF	TGTGCCAGCAGCTTGGACAGGGGTCCCTACGAGCAGTACTTC
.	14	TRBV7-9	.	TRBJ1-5	CASSSQGSNQPQHF	TGTGCCAGCAGCTCTCAGGGGAGCAATCAGCCCCAGCATTTT
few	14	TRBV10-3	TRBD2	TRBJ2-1	CATRAPGGNNEQFF	TGTGCCACCAGGGCGCCGGGAGGGAACAATGAGCAGTTCTTC
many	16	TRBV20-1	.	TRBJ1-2	CSARLSSRGSLDGYTF	TGCAGTGCTAGACTATCCTCCAGGGGTAGCCTAGATGGCTACACCTTC
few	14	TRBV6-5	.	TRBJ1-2	CASSYSGVGYGYTF	TGTGCCAGCAGTTACTCGGGGGTCGGGTATGGCTACACCTTC
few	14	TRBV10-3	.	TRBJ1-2	CAISEKGGLTGINF	TGTGCCATCAGTGAGAAAGGGGGGCTTACAGGGATCAACTTC
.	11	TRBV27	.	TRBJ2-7	CASRQNHEQYF	TGTGCCAGCAGACAGAACCACGAGCAGTACTTC
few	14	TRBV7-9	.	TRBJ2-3	CASSLWGDADTQYF	TGTGCCAGCAGCTTATGGGGGGACGCAGATACGCAGTATTTT
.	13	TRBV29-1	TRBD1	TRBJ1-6	CSVRGQGNSPLHF	TGCAGCGTCCGGGGACAGGGGAATTCACCCCTCCACTTT
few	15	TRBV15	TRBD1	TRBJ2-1	CATSRGQGAFDEQFF	TGTGCCACCAGCAGGGGACAGGGGGCGTTCGATGAGCAGTTCTTC
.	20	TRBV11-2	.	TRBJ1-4	CASSLVGRRTALATNEKLFF	TGTGCCAGCAGCTTAGTCGGACGGAGAACCGCCTTGGCAACTAATGAAAAACTGTTTTTT
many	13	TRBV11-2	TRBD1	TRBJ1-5	CASSDRAHQPQHF	TGTGCCAGCAGCGACAGGGCCCATCAGCCCCAGCATTTT
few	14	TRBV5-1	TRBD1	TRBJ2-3	CVSSPGTGKDTQYF	TGCGTCAGCAGCCCCGGGACAGGGAAGGATACGCAGTATTTT
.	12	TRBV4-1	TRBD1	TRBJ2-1	CASSHRGTEQFF	TGCGCCAGCAGCCACAGGGGGACTGAGCAGTTCTTC
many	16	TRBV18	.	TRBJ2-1	CASSAQNTGIINEQFF	TGTGCCAGCTCTGCACAGAATACAGGGATCATCAATGAGCAGTTCTTC
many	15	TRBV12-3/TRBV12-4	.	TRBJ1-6	CASRERQSLRSPLHF	TGTGCCAGCAGGGAAAGACAGAGCCTTAGATCACCCCTCCACTTT
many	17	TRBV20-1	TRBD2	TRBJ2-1	CSASGLAGGKIYNEQFF	TGCAGTGCTAGTGGGCTAGCGGGAGGGAAGATATACAATGAGCAGTTCTTC
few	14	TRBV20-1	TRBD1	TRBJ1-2	CSAERPGQLYGYTF	TGCAGTGCTGAGCGGCCGGGACAGCTCTATGGCTACACCTTC
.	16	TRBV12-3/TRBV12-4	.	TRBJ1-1	CASSFGGTVMNTEAFF	TGTGCCAGCAGTTTTGGGGGGACGGTTATGAACACTGAAGCTTTCTTT
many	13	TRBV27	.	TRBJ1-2	CASRVDRFGGYTF	TGTGCCAGCAGAGTAGACAGGTTCGGTGGCTACACCTTC
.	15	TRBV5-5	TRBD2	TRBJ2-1	CANSLSGGTYNEQFF	TGTGCCAACAGCTTGTCCGGGGGGACCTACAATGAGCAGTTCTTC
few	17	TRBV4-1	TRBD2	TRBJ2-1	CASSQEHSGGPYNEQFF	TGCGCCAGCAGCCAAGAACATAGCGGGGGGCCCTACAATGAGCAGTTCTTC
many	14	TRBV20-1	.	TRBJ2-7	CSARVSQGAAEQYF	TGCAGTGCTAGAGTTTCACAAGGCGCGGCCGAGCAGTACTTC
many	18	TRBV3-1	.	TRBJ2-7	CASSNIRRFSSFSYEQYF	TGTGCCAGCAGCAATATAAGACGGTTTTCGTCGTTCTCCTACGAGCAGTACTTC
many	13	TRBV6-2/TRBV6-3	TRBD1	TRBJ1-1	CASSATGDTEAFF	TGTGCCAGCAGTGCTACAGGGGACACTGAAGCTTTCTTT
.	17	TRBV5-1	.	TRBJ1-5	CASSASKMDSLVRPQHF	TGCGCCAGCAGCGCCAGTAAGATGGACAGTTTGGTTCGGCCCCAGCATTTT
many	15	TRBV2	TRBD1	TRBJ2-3	CASKFRQGITDTQYF	TGTGCCAGCAAATTCAGACAGGGGATTACAGATACGCAGTATTTT
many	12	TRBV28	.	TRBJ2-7	CASSFGIYEQYF	TGTGCCAGCAGTTTCGGAATTTACGAGCAGTACTTC
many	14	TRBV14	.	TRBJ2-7	CASSHYSGTYEQYF	TGTGCCAGCAGCCATTACTCTGGAACCTACGAGCAGTACTTC
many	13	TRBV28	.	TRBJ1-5	CASSLLGNQPQHF	TGTGCCAGCAGCTTATTGGGCAATCAGCCCCAGCATTTT
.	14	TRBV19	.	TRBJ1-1	CASSWGHRNTEAFF	TGTGCCAGTAGCTGGGGACACAGAAACACTGAAGCTTTCTTT
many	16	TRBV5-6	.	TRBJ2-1	CASSLGGGGTLNEQFF	TGTGCCAGCAGCTTAGGGGGCGGGGGCACTCTGAATGAGCAGTTCTTC
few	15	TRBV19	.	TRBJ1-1	CASSITTQGITEAFF	TGTGCCAGTAGTATTACCACACAGGGCATCACTGAAGCTTTCTTT
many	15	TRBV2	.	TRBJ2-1	CASRPGPIEYNEQFF	TGTGCCAGCAGACCCGGACCCATCGAATACAATGAGCAGTTCTTC
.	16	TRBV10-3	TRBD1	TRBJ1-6	CAISDTGTGANSPLHF	TGTGCCATCAGTGACACCGGGACAGGGGCAAATTCACCCCTCCACTTT
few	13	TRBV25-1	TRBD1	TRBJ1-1	CAVAGTGNTEAFF	TGTGCTGTAGCCGGGACAGGGAACACTGAAGCTTTCTTT
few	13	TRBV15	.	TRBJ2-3	CATSRDSLGRPLF	TGTGCCACCAGCAGAGATAGTTTAGGACGGCCTCTTTTT
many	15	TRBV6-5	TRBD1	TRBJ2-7	CASSYADRAGREQYF	TGTGCCAGCAGTTACGCGGACAGGGCAGGGCGGGAGCAGTACTTC
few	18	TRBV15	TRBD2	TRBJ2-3	CATSSPGASGSPLDTQYF	TGTGCCACCAGCTCCCCAGGGGCTAGCGGGAGCCCTCTGGATACGCAGTATTTT
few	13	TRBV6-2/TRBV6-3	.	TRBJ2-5	CASSYSLQETQYF	TGTGCCAGCAGTTACTCGCTACAAGAGACCCAGTACTTC
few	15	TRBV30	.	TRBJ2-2	CAWSVKGTRTGELFF	TGTGCCTGGAGTGTTAAGGGCACGAGGACCGGGGAGCTGTTTTTT
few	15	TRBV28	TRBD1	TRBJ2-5	CATFTPGQGSETQYF	TGTGCCACCTTCACGCCGGGACAGGGTAGTGAGACCCAGTACTTC
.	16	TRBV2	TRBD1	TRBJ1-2	CASSLSGTGDLSGYTF	TGTGCCAGCAGTTTGTCCGGGACAGGGGATCTCTCTGGCTACACCTTC